A single sample gave rise to the 10 T cell receptor beta chains below, sequenced in a study of vaccination and CD4 T cells after COVID-19. Antigen specificity for these receptors is unknown. Treatment described: roughly 10-day PBMC culture with coronavirus spike peptide pools or control peptides (ViraFEST assay). The study sequenced cultured CD4+ T cell DNA using the Oncomine TCR Beta short-read assay. TCRdb called the PCR reads again in MiXCR, with one record for every CDR3 protein. Of 12,000 or so distinct CDR3 sequences listed, under 55% are singletons. Input material: CD4+ T cells from blood, cultured in vitro. Receptors were obtained from a human donor who had recovered from COVID-19.

The DNA of the CDR3 is TGTGCCACCAGCGGACGAAGGGGGATGGGGCAAGAGACCCAGTACTTC. Its protein product is CATSGRRGMGQETQYF. The chain joins TRBV15 to TRBJ2-5; D may be TRBD1 (6 bases). The ends were cut back, 5 bases at V and 2 bases at J, with 18 bases in the middle. This CDR3 comprises 16 residues. Germline CDR1 reads LNHNV; CDR2 reads YYDKDF (reference sequence).

This clonotype was seen more than once but under ten times. The chain joins TRBV20-1 to TRBJ2-1, with 8 nucleotides matching TRBD2. From germline, CDR1 is DFQATT and CDR2 SNEGSKA (reference sequence). This CDR3 is built from 15 residues. V was clipped by 3 bases and J by 5 bases; unmatched bases: 9. CDR3 DNA sequence: TGCAGTGCTAGTTCGGGACTAGATCTAAACAATGAGCAGTTCTTC. Translating gives CSASSGLDLNNEQFF.

This clonotype was found a few times. This chain uses TRBV20-1 with TRBJ2-1, with TRBD2 identical over 16 bases. Germline trimming cut 4 bases from V and 6 bases from J; bases unmatched to any gene: 12. This CDR3 spans 18 amino acids. Germline V lookup: CDR1 DFQATT, CDR2 SNEGSKA (reference sequence). This CDR3 reads CSATPGLAGGPGGNEQFF. In DNA form, the CDR3 reads TGCAGTGCTACTCCGGGACTAGCGGGAGGGCCGGGGGGCAATGAGCAGTTCTTC.

The chain combines TRBV25-1 with TRBJ2-2, with D maybe TRBD2 (6 bases). This CDR3 is 16 amino acids long. Germline V gives CDR1 MGHDK, CDR2 SYGVNS. The germline V and J ends were trimmed by 4 bases and 0 bases, with 12 bases remaining between them. The CDR3 protein is CASSVRGGANTGELFF. The CDR3 DNA sequence: TGTGCCAGCAGTGTACGCGGAGGGGCGAACACCGGGGAGCTGTTTTTT.

This clonotype has only a few counts. V and J are TRBV27 and TRBJ2-3; possibly TRBD1 for D (5 bases). V was shortened by 6 bases and J by 2 bases, with 15 bases between the two germline ends. CDR3 size: 15 residues. Germline V gene sequence: CDR1 MNHEY, CDR2 SMNVEV (reference sequence). DNA of the CDR3: TGTGCCAGCAGGCAGGGTTCTCTACTCACAGATACGCAGTATTTT. It yields the protein CASRQGSLLTDTQYF.

The chain uses TRBV27 and TRBJ1-2; tentatively, D is TRBD1 (6 bases). Germline values: CDR1 MNHEY, CDR2 SMNVEV (reference sequence). V lost 6 bases to trimming and J lost 6 bases, with 17 bases between them. The CDR3 spans 14 residues. The CDR3 reads CASRSPRGANGYTF. The CDR3 DNA reads as TGTGCCAGCAGATCCCCCCGGGGGGCGAATGGCTACACCTTC.

This clonotype was observed a few times. This sequence joins TRBV7-3 and TRBJ2-3; TRBD2 matches at 13 bases. V was clipped by 6 bases and J by 3 bases; unmatched bases: 3. The germline CDR1 and CDR2 sequences are SGHTA and FQGTGA. CDR3 length: 15 residues. The CDR3 coding sequence is TGTGCCAGCAGTAGGGGACTAGCGGGAACAGATACGCAGTATTTT. Translating gives CASSRGLAGTDTQYF.

V is TRBV6-5 and J is TRBJ1-2, with D hard to call. Per germline, CDR1 MNHEY and CDR2 SVGAGI. V lost 2 bases and J 2 bases, leaving 6 bases between the germline ends. The CDR3 is made up of 13 amino acids. CDR3: CASSYMVNYGYTF. The CDR3 nucleotides read TGTGCCAGCAGTTACATGGTAAACTATGGCTACACCTTC.

This sequence joins TRBV12-3 or TRBV12-4 and TRBJ2-1; D assignment may be TRBD1 or TRBD2 (5 bases each). The CDR3 runs to 13 residues. V lost 5 bases and J 5 bases, leaving 10 bases between the germline ends. DNA of the CDR3: TGTGCCAGCAGTACCGGGACCGACAATGAGCAGTTCTTC. Translated: CASSTGTDNEQFF.

The chain couples TRBV7-2 to TRBJ2-2, with D hard to call. The germline V gene encodes CDR1 SGHTA and CDR2 FQGNSA. V lost 1 base, J lost 9 bases, and 3 bases lay in between. The CDR3 runs to 11 residues. CDR3 DNA sequence: TGTGCCAGCAGCTTAGAGTGGGAGCTGTTTTTT. Translating it yields CASSLEWELFF. The full variable domain, its missing parts supplied by reference TRBV7-2 and TRBJ2-2, is GAGVSQSPSNKVTEKGKDVELRCDPISGHTALYWYRQSLGQGLEFLIYFQGNSAPDKSGLPSDRFSAERTGGSVSTLTIQRTQQEDSAVYLCASSLEWELFFGEGSRLTVL.